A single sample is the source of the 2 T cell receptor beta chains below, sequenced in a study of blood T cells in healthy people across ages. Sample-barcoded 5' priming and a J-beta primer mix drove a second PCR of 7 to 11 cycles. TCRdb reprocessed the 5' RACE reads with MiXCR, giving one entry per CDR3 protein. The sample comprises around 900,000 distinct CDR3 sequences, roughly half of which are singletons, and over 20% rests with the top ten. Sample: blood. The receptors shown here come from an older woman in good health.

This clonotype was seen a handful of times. The CDR3 nucleotides read TGCAGCGTAGCACCAGGGAACTCCTACAATGAGCAGTTCTTC. This translates into CSVAPGNSYNEQFF. The rearrangement uses TRBV29-1 and TRBJ2-1, with a weak D call TRBD1 (5 bases). CDR1 is SQVTM, CDR2 ANQGSEA, per germline. This CDR3 has 14 amino acids. V was shortened by 6 bases and J by 0 bases, with 12 bases between the two germline ends.

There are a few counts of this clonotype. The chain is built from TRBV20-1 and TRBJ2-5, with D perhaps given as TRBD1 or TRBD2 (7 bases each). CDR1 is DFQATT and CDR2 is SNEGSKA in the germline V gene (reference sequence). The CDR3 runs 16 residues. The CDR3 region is CRRTRGPSGYQETQYF. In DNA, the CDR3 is TGCCGCCGCACGAGGGGGCCTAGCGGTTACCAAGAGACCCAGTACTTC.